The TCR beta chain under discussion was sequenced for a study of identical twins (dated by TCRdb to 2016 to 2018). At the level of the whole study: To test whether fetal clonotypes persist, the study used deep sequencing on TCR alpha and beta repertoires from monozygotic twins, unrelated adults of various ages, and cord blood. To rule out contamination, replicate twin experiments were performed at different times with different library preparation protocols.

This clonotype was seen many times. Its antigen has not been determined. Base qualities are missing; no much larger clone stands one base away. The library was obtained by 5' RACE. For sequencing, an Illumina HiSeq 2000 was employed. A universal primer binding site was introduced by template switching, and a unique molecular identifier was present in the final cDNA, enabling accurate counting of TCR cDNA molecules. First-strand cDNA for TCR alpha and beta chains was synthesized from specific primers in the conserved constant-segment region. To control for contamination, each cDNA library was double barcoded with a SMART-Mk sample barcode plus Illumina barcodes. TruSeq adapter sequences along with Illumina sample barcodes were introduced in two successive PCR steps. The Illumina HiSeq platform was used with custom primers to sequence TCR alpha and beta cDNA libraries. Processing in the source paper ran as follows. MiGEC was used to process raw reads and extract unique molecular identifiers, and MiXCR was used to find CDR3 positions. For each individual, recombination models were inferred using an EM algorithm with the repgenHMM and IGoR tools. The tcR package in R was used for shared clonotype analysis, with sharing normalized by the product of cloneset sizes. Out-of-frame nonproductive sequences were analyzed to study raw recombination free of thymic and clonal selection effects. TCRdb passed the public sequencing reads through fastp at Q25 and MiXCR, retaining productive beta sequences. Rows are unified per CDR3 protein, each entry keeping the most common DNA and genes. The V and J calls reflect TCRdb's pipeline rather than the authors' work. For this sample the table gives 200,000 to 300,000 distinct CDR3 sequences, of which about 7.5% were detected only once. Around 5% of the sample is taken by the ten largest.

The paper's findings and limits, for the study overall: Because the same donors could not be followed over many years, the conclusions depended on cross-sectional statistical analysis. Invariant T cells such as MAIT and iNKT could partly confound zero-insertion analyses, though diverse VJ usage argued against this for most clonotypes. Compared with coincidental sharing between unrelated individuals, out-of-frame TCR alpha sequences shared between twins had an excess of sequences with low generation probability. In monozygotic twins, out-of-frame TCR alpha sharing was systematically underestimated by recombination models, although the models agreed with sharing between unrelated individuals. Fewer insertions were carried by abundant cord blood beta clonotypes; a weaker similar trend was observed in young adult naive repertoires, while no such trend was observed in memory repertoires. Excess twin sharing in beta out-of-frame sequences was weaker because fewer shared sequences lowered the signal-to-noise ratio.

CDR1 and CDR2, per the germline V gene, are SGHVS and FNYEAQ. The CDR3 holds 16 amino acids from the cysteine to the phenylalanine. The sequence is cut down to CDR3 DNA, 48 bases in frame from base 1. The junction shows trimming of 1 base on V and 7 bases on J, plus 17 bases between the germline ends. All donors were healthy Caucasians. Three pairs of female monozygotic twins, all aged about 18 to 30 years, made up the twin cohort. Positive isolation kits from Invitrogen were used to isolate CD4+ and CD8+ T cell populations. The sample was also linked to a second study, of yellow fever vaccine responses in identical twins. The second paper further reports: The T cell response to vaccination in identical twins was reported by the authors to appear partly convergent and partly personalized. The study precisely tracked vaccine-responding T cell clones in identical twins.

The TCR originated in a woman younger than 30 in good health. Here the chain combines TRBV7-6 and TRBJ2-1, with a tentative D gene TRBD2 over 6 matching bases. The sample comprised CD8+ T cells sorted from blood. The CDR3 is CASSLGTTGLYNEQFF. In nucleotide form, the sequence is TGTGCCAGCAGCTTAGGAACTACGGGACTTTATAATGAGCAGTTCTTC.